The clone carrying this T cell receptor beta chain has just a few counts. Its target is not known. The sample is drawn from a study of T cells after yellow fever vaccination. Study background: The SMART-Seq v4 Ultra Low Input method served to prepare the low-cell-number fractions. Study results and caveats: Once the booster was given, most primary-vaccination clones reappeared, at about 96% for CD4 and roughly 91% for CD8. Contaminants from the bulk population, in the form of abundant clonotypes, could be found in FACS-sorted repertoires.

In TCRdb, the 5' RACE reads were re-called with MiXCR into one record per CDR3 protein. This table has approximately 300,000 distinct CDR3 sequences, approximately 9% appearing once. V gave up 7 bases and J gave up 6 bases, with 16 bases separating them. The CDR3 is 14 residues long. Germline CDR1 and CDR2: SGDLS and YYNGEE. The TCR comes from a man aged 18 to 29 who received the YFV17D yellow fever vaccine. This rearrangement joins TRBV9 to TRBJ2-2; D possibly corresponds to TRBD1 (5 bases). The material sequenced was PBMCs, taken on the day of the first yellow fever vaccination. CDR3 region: CASAVDRVAGELFF. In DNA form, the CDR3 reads TGTGCCAGCGCCGTAGACAGAGTCGCCGGGGAGCTGTTTTTT.